The source of this T cell receptor beta chain is a study of blood T cell repertoires in COVID-19. Study-wide context: T cells, B-cell-depleted T cells, or PBMCs provided the cDNA or gDNA that served as material.

Per the authors' pipeline: Reference gene primer amplification yielded estimated nucleated cell counts. TCRdb's table, derived via immunoSEQ multiplex PCR, lists solely in-frame clones and lacks some. V and J calls and clone size are given by that table; D and trimming were obtained from the DNA. This repertoire shows roughly 400,000 clones, about 89% found once; its top ten account for roughly 0.9%. Participant age was about 18 to 89 years, and participants resided in roughly 24 US areas. Assignments of participants to cohorts depended upon their own reported clinical history. Germline V CDR1 and CDR2: SEHNR, FQNEAQ (reference sequence). The V end lost 3 bases, the J end lost 7 bases, and 12 bases lay between the germline ends. The CDR3 covers 14 residues.

Input material: PBMCs or T cells enriched from blood (not recorded which). This sequence was found in a woman aged 40 to 50 who had been exposed to COVID-19. The rearrangement uses TRBV7-9 and TRBJ1-4; no reliable D call. CDR3 nucleotide sequence: TGTGCCAGCAGCTTCTCCGGACTGGTTGAAAAACTGTTTTTT. The encoded protein is CASSFSGLVEKLFF.